Presented here are 20 T cell receptor beta chains from one specimen sequenced in a study of a mutant IDH1 vaccine in newly diagnosed glioma. Time point denoted: baseline, week 1 (first vaccination visit). The treatment here: pre-vaccination baseline after standard-of-care therapy. Measured with immunoSEQ multiplex PCR; TCRdb has only the in-frame clones, and not every one. The table records tens of thousands of clones, roughly 90% of them present only once. The sequenced sample was PBMCs, obtained from a glioma patient treated with radiotherapy, temozolomide or both. The origin of the receptors is a man aged 35-49 years with glioma.

The chain carries TRBV11-1 and TRBJ1-2; D might be TRBD1 (6 bases). V dropped 5 bases and J dropped 4 bases, with 14 bases sitting between them. The CDR3 has 14 amino acids. Per the germline V gene, CDR1 is SGHAT and CDR2 is FQDESV (reference sequence). CDR3 DNA sequence: TGTGCCAGCAGCACCAACAGGGAAATCTATGGCTACACCTTC. Translation gives CASSTNREIYGYTF.

This clone was counted a single time. The rearrangement joins TRBV5-8 to TRBJ1-5; D not certain. V lost 0 bases to trimming and J lost 4 bases, with 8 bases between them. CDR3 length equals 14 residues. Germline CDR1 is SGHTS and CDR2 is YDEGEE. The CDR3 region has the DNA TGTGCCAGCAGCTTGGGTCAGGCTAATCAGCCCCAGCATTTT. Translated, it gives CASSLGQANQPQHF.

The chain is built from TRBV6-6 and TRBJ2-1, with 13 bases matching TRBD2. Germline V lookup: CDR1 MNHNY, CDR2 SVGAGI (reference sequence). This CDR3 is 16 amino acids long. J was trimmed by 5 bases and V by 6 bases; bases with no gene match: 7. CDR3 nucleotide sequence: TGTGCCAGCAGAGGACTCGGGACTAGCGGGAACAATGAGCAGTTCTTC. Encoded protein: CASRGLGTSGNNEQFF.

This clone came up once. The V gene is TRBV6-5, the J gene TRBJ2-3, with D possibly TRBD2 on 5 matching bases. The CDR3 sequence is 13 residues long. Trimming removed 4 bases at V and 7 bases at J, with 12 bases between. CDR1 and CDR2 from the germline V gene are MNHEY and SVGAGI. CDR3: CASSSHPGNTQYF. The CDR3 nucleotides are TGTGCCAGCAGTTCTCACCCGGGGAATACGCAGTATTTT.

The genes are TRBV21-1 and TRBJ2-5. TRBV21-1 is labeled a pseudogene. This CDR3 comprises 15 residues. The CDR3 bases are TGTGCCAGCAGCAAAGAGCACGGGCTGCAAGAGACCCAGTACTTC. Amino acid sequence: CASSKEHGLQETQYF.

This clone has just one count. The chain couples TRBV5-1 to TRBJ2-1; 14 positions match TRBD2. V lost 8 bases, J lost 0 bases, and 7 bases stayed unmatched. CDR3 size: 17 residues. Germline CDR1 is SGHRS and CDR2 is YFSETQ. CDR3 DNA sequence: TGCGCCAGTACGGGACTAGCGGGAGCCCGCTCCTACAATGAGCAGTTCTTC. Amino acid sequence: CASTGLAGARSYNEQFF. The entire variable domain, with the rest obtained from reference TRBV5-1 and TRBJ2-1, is as follows: KAGVTQTPRYLIKTRGQQVTLSCSPISGHRSVSWYQQTPGQGLQFLFEYFSETQRNKGNFPGRFSGRQFSNSRSEMNVSTLELGDSALYLCASTGLAGARSYNEQFFGPGTRLTVL.

The chain links TRBV2 to TRBJ1-2, with 9 bases that match TRBD1. V trimming: 6 bases; J trimming: 4 bases; junction bases outside the gene matches: 9. Germline assignment: CDR1 SNHLY and CDR2 FYNNEI. The CDR3 runs 15 residues. As DNA, the CDR3 is TGTGCCAGCAGGGGAGCGGACAGGGGTTTCTATGGCTACACCTTC. The encoded protein is CASRGADRGFYGYTF.

V is TRBV7-2 and J is TRBJ1-2; no definite D call. Between the trimmed V and J ends, which lost 3 bases and 2 bases, there was a span of 7 bases. There are 13 residues in the CDR3. The germline V gene has CDR1 SGHTA and CDR2 FQGNSA. The CDR3 DNA is TGTGCCAGCAGCTTTACTGGGAACTATGGCTACACCTTC. Encoded protein: CASSFTGNYGYTF. Together with reference TRBV7-2 and TRBJ1-2, the CDR3 gives the full variable domain: GAGVSQSPSNKVTEKGKDVELRCDPISGHTALYWYRQSLGQGLEFLIYFQGNSAPDKSGLPSDRFSAERTGGSVSTLTIQRTQQEDSAVYLCASSFTGNYGYTFGSGTRLTVV.

J is TRBJ1-4 and V is TRBV19; tentatively, D is TRBD1 (6 bases). Germline CDR1 reads LNHDA; CDR2 reads SQIVND (reference sequence). There are 15 residues in the CDR3. V was cut by 5 bases and J by 8 bases, with 18 bases left in between. The CDR3 sequence: CASSLKAQGTEKLFF. CDR3 nucleotide sequence: TGTGCCAGTAGTCTAAAGGCACAGGGTACCGAAAAACTGTTTTTT. Full variable domain (remainder filled in from reference TRBV19 and TRBJ1-4): DGGITQSPKYLFRKEGQNVTLSCEQNLNHDAMYWYRQDPGQGLRLIYYSQIVNDFQKGDIAEGYSVSREKKESFPLTVTSAQKNPTAFYLCASSLKAQGTEKLFFGSGTQLSVL.

V usage is TRBV28 and J usage is TRBJ2-3, with D possibly matching TRBD1 (6 bases). CDR1 is MDHEN and CDR2 is SYDVKM in the germline V gene. This CDR3 is built from 16 residues. Trimming cost V 6 bases and J 4 bases, with 20 bases left between them. CDR3 protein: CASSPGAQSLADTQYF. The CDR3 bases are TGTGCCAGCAGCCCAGGGGCACAATCCCTCGCAGATACGCAGTATTTT.

This chain joins TRBV6-6 and TRBJ2-7, with D unresolved. The CDR3 spans 13 residues. The V end was cut by 1 base, the J end by 6 bases, with 10 bases between. Germline V lookup: CDR1 MNHNY, CDR2 SVGAGI (reference sequence). CDR3: CASSYLKESEQYF. CDR3 bases: TGTGCCAGCAGTTACTTGAAGGAGAGCGAGCAGTACTTC.

This chain uses TRBV15 with TRBJ1-4; D not certain. Trimming took off 0 bases at V and 7 bases at J, with 15 bases between the two ends. In germline, CDR1 is LNHNV, CDR2 YYDKDF (reference sequence). The CDR3 covers 16 residues. The CDR3 region is CATSREGEMSGEKLFF. Here the CDR3 DNA reads TGTGCCACCAGCAGAGAAGGAGAAATGAGTGGTGAAAAACTGTTTTTT.

The rearrangement joins TRBV4-3 to TRBJ2-7, with 10 bases matching TRBD1. Germline V gene data show CDR1 as LGHNA and CDR2 as YSLEER. The CDR3 has 17 residues. The ends lost 0 bases at V and 3 bases at J; junction bases unmatched: 8. The CDR3, as DNA: TGCGCCAGCAGCCAAGAGGGTGAGACAGGGGGCGACTACGAGCAGTACTTC. Protein: CASSQEGETGGDYEQYF.

J is TRBJ1-1 and V is TRBV6-1, with D maybe TRBD1 (5 bases). Germline CDR1 and CDR2: MNHNS and SASEGT. The CDR3 is 17 residues long. Deletions cut 4 bases from V and 6 bases from J, with 24 bases between. The CDR3 sequence: CASSGAGPASGTAEAFF. The CDR3 DNA reads TGTGCCAGCAGTGGGGCGGGGCCAGCATCGGGAACGGCTGAAGCTTTCTTT.

CDR3 sequence (DNA): TGTGCCAGCAGTTACTCCCGGACAGGTCAGCAGCCCCAGCATTTT. As protein: CASSYSRTGQQPQHF. V is TRBV6-5 and J is TRBJ1-5, with 7 bases lining up with TRBD1. In germline, CDR1 is MNHEY, CDR2 SVGAGI. The CDR3 is 15 amino acids. The junction had 6 bases not matched to a gene; V was cut back by 0 bases and J by 7 bases.

This clone appeared once. The V gene is TRBV2, the J gene TRBJ2-7; 7 bases are a match to TRBD2. This CDR3 contains 14 residues. The germline V gene encodes CDR1 SNHLY and CDR2 FYNNEI. Losses at the gene ends were 10 bases for V and 1 base for J; bases not matched to a gene: 10. The CDR3 here is CAILEASGSYEQYF. The CDR3, as DNA: TGTGCCATCCTCGAGGCTAGCGGTTCCTACGAGCAGTACTTC.

This chain uses TRBV5-6 with TRBJ2-5; D perhaps matches TRBD1 (6 bases). The CDR3 is 14 amino acids. Trimming cost V 3 bases and J 5 bases, with 14 bases left between them. Germline CDR1 reads SGHDT; CDR2 reads YYEEEE. The CDR3, as DNA: TGTGCCAGCAGCTCCCTACAGGGAGCGGAGACCCAGTACTTC. Encoded protein: CASSSLQGAETQYF.

The CDR3 DNA reads as TGTGCCACCAGCAGAACAGGGATGGGCAATCAGCCCCAGCATTTT. It yields the protein CATSRTGMGNQPQHF. This chain links TRBV15 with TRBJ1-5; possible D gene TRBD1, 6 bases. Germline V CDR1 and CDR2: LNHNV, YYDKDF (reference sequence). The CDR3 runs 15 residues. The V and J ends lost 2 bases and 2 bases respectively, with 10 bases between them.

The rearrangement links TRBV6-6 to TRBJ1-5; tentative D call: TRBD1 (6 bases). V dropped 5 bases and J dropped 5 bases, with 19 bases sitting between them. CDR1 is MNHNY, CDR2 SVGAGI, per germline (reference sequence). The length of the CDR3 is 16 residues. The CDR3 DNA is TGTGCCAGCAGTCGGGCAGGGGATCTTGGTTATCAGCCCCAGCATTTT. This sequence encodes CASSRAGDLGYQPQHF.

This clone has a single count. The rearrangement joins TRBV7-2 to TRBJ2-6; maybe TRBD2 (7 bases). The ends were cut back, 7 bases at V and 4 bases at J, with 14 bases in the middle. The CDR3 extends over 15 amino acids. Germline CDR1 and CDR2: SGHTA and FQGNSA. The CDR3 sequence is CASTVGGAGANVLTF. The CDR3 DNA reads as TGTGCCAGCACCGTAGGGGGGGCGGGGGCCAACGTCCTGACTTTC.